The next 6 T cell receptor beta chains were all read from a single sample in a study of lymphopenia after photon versus proton radiotherapy. Clones were sequenced by immunoSEQ multiplex PCR, and TCRdb holds only the in-frame ones, with some missing. The table includes tens of thousands of clones, 90% detected once. The material was peripheral blood, obtained from a patient treated with photon-based radiotherapy. All receptors come from a woman in her fifties or sixties with cholangiocarcinoma.

This chain uses TRBV28 with TRBJ2-1, with no clear D. CDR3 length: 14 residues. The germline CDR1 and CDR2 sequences are MDHEN and SYDVKM. With 6 bases removed from V and 3 bases from J, the gap between germline ends came to 12 bases. The CDR3 reads CASSPSPGYNEQFF. The CDR3 DNA sequence: TGTGCCAGCAGCCCGAGTCCTGGCTACAATGAGCAGTTCTTC.

V and J are TRBV19 and TRBJ1-4, with TRBD1 matching over 8 bases. This CDR3 is 14 amino acids long. Germline V lookup: CDR1 LNHDA, CDR2 SQIVND (reference sequence). Germline trimming cut 6 bases from V and 8 bases from J; bases unmatched to any gene: 8. The CDR3 reads CASRGQARWEKLFF. The CDR3 nucleotides read TGTGCCAGTAGGGGACAGGCCCGCTGGGAAAAACTGTTTTTT.

The rearrangement links TRBV7-2 to TRBJ2-3; D remains ambiguous. V lost 5 bases to trimming and J lost 6 bases, with 12 bases between them. Germline loops: CDR1 SGHTA, CDR2 FQGNSA. The CDR3 has 13 amino acids. CDR3 residues: CASSPPTVDTQYF. The DNA of the CDR3 is TGTGCCAGCAGCCCCCCCACTGTGGATACGCAGTATTTT. Variable domain in full (rest from reference TRBV7-2 and TRBJ2-3): GAGVSQSPSNKVTEKGKDVELRCDPISGHTALYWYRQSLGQGLEFLIYFQGNSAPDKSGLPSDRFSAERTGGSVSTLTIQRTQQEDSAVYLCASSPPTVDTQYFGPGTRLTVL.

The V gene is TRBV18, the J gene TRBJ2-7, with D tentatively TRBD1 (5 bases). The germline CDR1 and CDR2 sequences are KGHSH and LQKENI. CDR3 length: 15 residues. Deletions cut 4 bases from V and 2 bases from J, with 15 bases between. This CDR3 is CASSLGQGRPYEQYF. The CDR3 region has the DNA TGTGCCAGCTCACTGGGGCAGGGTCGTCCCTACGAGCAGTACTTC.

J is TRBJ2-7 and V is TRBV4-1, with D possibly being TRBD1 (6 bases). Germline CDR1 is MGHRA and CDR2 is YSYEKL. The CDR3 has 18 amino acids. Between the trimmed V and J ends, which lost 0 bases and 0 bases, there was a span of 18 bases. CDR3 coding DNA: TGCGCCAGCAGCCAAGATCTTTTCGGCCTAGGGGGCTCCTACGAGCAGTACTTC. As protein: CASSQDLFGLGGSYEQYF.

The chain combines TRBV5-1 with TRBJ2-3, with D perhaps given as TRBD1 or TRBD2 (5 bases each). In germline, CDR1 is SGHRS, CDR2 YFSETQ. V shed 3 bases and J shed 2 bases, with 10 bases lying between them. CDR3 length: 14 residues. The CDR3 DNA follows: TGCGCCAGCAGCTACGGGGCTAACACAGATACGCAGTATTTT. This gives the protein CASSYGANTDTQYF.